This TCR beta chain comes out of a study of PD-1 blockade in classical Hodgkin lymphoma. Study context: Once every 2 weeks, patients received intravenous nivolumab at 3 mg/kg. Overall study results and limits: While CD8+ TCR diversity did not rise significantly by C4D1, CD4+ TCR diversity did. Nivolumab starters within 1 year of ASCT were excluded. The study found complete responders had baseline diversity similar to newly diagnosed patients.

The time point denotes: cycle 4 day 1 (C4D1), after less than 7 weeks of nivolumab. Relapse after autologous stem cell transplantation occurred in every patient, and brentuximab vedotin exposure varied. Purification of CD4+ T cells from thawed PBMCs was achieved by magnetic negative selection. As for this clone: The target antigen is unknown.

Measured with immunoSEQ multiplex PCR; TCRdb has only the in-frame clones, and not every one. The profile covers about 27,000 clones, with approximately 85% appearing a single time and 2% to 2.5% taken by the ten largest. This CDR3 spans 12 amino acids. With 7 bases removed from V and 4 bases from J, the gap between germline ends came to 14 bases. Germline CDR1 is SQVTM and CDR2 is ANQGSEA. The receptor's source is a human donor with classical Hodgkin lymphoma. The chain combines TRBV29-1 with TRBJ2-7, with D maybe TRBD2 (7 bases). The sequenced sample was CD4+ T cells from blood, obtained before the fourth cycle of nivolumab. The CDR3 spells CSARGARYEQYF. CDR3 DNA sequence: TGCAGCGCTCGGGGGGCTAGGTACGAGCAGTACTTC.